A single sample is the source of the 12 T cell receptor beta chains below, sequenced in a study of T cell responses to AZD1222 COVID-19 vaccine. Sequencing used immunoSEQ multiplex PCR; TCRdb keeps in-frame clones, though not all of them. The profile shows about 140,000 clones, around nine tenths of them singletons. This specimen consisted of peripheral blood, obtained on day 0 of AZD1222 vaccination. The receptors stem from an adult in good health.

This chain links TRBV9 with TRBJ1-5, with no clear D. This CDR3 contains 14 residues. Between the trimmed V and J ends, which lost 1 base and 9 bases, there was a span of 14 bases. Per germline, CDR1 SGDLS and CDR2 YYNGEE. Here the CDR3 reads CASSVTTELGPQHF. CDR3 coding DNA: TGTGCCAGCAGCGTAACGACCGAACTCGGGCCCCAGCATTTT.

The CDR3 loop reads CASSSTWREFNEKLFF. In DNA form, the CDR3 reads TGTGCCAGCAGTTCCACTTGGAGGGAGTTTAATGAAAAACTGTTTTTT. The genes are TRBV27 and TRBJ1-4; D ambiguous. Per the germline V gene, CDR1 is MNHEY and CDR2 is SMNVEV (reference sequence). The CDR3 contains 16 residues. The ends were cut back, 4 bases at V and 4 bases at J, with 16 bases in the middle.

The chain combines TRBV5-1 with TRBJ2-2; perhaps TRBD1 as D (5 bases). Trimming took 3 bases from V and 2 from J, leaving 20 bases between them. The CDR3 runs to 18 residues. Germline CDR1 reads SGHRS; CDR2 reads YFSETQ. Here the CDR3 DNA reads TGCGCCAGCAGCTCCCTCTATACAGGAAGGGCAAACACCGGGGAGCTGTTTTTT. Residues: CASSSLYTGRANTGELFF.

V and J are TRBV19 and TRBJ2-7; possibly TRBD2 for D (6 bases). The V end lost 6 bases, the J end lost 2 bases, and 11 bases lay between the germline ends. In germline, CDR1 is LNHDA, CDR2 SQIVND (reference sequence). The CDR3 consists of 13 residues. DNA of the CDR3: TGTGCCAGTAGCACCGGGAGTCCCTACGAGCAGTACTTC. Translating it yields CASSTGSPYEQYF.

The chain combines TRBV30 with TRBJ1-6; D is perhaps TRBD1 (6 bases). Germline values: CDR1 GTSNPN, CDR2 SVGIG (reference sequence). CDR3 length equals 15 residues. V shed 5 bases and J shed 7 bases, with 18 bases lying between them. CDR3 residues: CAWFPTGQKNSPLHF. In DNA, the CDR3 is TGTGCCTGGTTTCCGACCGGACAGAAAAATTCACCCCTCCACTTT.

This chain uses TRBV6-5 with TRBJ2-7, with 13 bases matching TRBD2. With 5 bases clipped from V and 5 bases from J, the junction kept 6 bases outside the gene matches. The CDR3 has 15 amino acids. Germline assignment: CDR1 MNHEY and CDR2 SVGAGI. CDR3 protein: CASSPGLAGVHEQYF. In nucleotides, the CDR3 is TGTGCCAGCAGTCCTGGACTAGCGGGGGTTCACGAGCAGTACTTC.

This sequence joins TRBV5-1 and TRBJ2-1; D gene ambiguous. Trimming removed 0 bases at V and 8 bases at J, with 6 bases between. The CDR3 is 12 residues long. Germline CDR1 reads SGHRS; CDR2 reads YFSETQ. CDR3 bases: TGCGCCAGCAGCTTGGCACGCGATGAGCAGTTCTTC. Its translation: CASSLARDEQFF.

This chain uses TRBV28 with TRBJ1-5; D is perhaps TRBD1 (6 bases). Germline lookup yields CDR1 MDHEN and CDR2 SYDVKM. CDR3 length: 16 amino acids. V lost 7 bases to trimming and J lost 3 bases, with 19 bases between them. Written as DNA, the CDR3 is TGTGCCAGCAACCCGCGAGGCGGGGGCCACAATCAGCCCCAGCATTTT. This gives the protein CASNPRGGGHNQPQHF. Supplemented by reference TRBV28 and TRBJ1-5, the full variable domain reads DVKVTQSSRYLVKRTGEKVFLECVQDMDHENMFWYRQDPGLGLRLIYFSYDVKMKEKGDIPEGYSVSREKKERFSLILESASTNQTSMYLCASNPRGGGHNQPQHFGDGTRLSIL.

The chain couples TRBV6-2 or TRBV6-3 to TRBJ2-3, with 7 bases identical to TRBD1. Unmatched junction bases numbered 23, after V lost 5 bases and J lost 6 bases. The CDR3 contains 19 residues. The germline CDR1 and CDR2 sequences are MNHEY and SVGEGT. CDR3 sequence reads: CASSLYNPRTGRRSDTQYF. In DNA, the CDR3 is TGTGCCAGCAGTCTCTACAACCCCCGGACAGGAAGAAGGTCGGATACGCAGTATTTT.

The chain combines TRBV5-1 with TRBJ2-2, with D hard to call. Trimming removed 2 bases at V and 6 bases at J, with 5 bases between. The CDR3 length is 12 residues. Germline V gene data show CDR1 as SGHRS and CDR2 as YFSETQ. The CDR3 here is CASSFNAGELFF. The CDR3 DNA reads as TGCGCCAGCAGCTTTAATGCCGGGGAGCTGTTTTTT.

The CDR3 is CASSPGQPGMNTEAFF. CDR3 nucleotide sequence: TGCGCCAGCAGCCCCGGACAGCCTGGGATGAACACTGAAGCTTTCTTT. The gene calls are TRBV5-1 and TRBJ1-1, with D possibly TRBD1 on 6 matching bases. CDR3 length: 16 amino acids. Germline CDR1 reads SGHRS; CDR2 reads YFSETQ. V was pared by 4 bases and J by 0 bases, with 16 bases between.

In DNA, the CDR3 is TGTGCCAGCACCTATAGTGGGCTCGCGAGGTCTGAAGCTTTCTTT. Protein: CASTYSGLARSEAFF. V is TRBV6-5 and J is TRBJ1-1; D is ambiguous. From germline, CDR1 is MNHEY and CDR2 SVGAGI. This CDR3 has 15 amino acids. Trimming removed 7 bases at V and 6 bases at J, with 21 bases between.